The rows below give T cell receptor beta chains drawn from one sample of a study of T cells after somatic rescue of genetic block. The protocol was immunoSEQ multiplex PCR, while the TCRdb copy is restricted to in-frame clones and leaves out a portion. The repertoire consists of more than 65,000 clones, with roughly 93% occurring once and the leading ten covering about 3%. Sequencing input: peripheral blood mononuclear cells (PBMCs). The receptor set was obtained from a man aged 25-40 years. CDR3s include the opening cysteine and the closing phenylalanine or tryptophan. Fields, in order: D gene, clone size, V gene, J gene, CDR3 DNA, CDR3 protein. D genes are given only for firm matches. Size values are once, few and many counts, or a class for expanded clones, and some rows have none.

NA	once	TRBV5-6	TRBJ1-5	TGTGCCACCTATTCGTGGGGGGTTAGCAATCAGCCCCAGCATTTT	CATYSWGVSNQPQHF
NA	NA	TRBV18	TRBJ1-1	TGTGCCAGCTCTGGGGGGAGATTTGGGGACACTGAAGCTTTCTTT	CASSGGRFGDTEAFF
NA	NA	TRBV5-4	TRBJ2-1	TGTGCCAGCTCTGATCTTGGGGGGAAGGCCTACAATGAGCAGTTCTTC	CASSDLGGKAYNEQFF
NA	NA	TRBV2	TRBJ2-2	TGTGCCAGCAGTGCTGACTACCTCACCGGGGAGCTGTTTTTT	CASSADYLTGELFF
TRBD1	once	TRBV27	TRBJ2-2	TGTGCCAGCAGTCTACAGGGGCCGGACACCGGGGAGCTGTTTTTT	CASSLQGPDTGELFF
NA	NA	TRBV19	TRBJ2-7	TGTGCCAGTAGTATCCGGGGACGGGCATACGAGCAGTACTTC	CASSIRGRAYEQYF
NA	NA	TRBV27	TRBJ2-7	TGTGCCAGCAGTGGGGCGGGGTTTGAGCAGTACTTC	CASSGAGFEQYF
NA	NA	TRBV4-1	TRBJ2-3	TGCGCCAGCAGCCATTTCCCGGACGGGAGCACAGATACGCAGTATTTT	CASSHFPDGSTDTQYF
NA	once	TRBV2	TRBJ1-2	TGTGCCAGCAGTGACGACAATTGGATGAATGCTGGCTACACCTTC	CASSDDNWMNAGYTF
NA	NA	TRBV19	TRBJ2-1	TGTGCCAGTAGTATTGCGGCGGACTCCTACAATGAGCAGTTCTTC	CASSIAADSYNEQFF
NA	NA	TRBV9	TRBJ1-4	TGTGCCAGCAGCGTATTTGAGGGGATTCGAGGAGAAAAACTGTTTTTT	CASSVFEGIRGEKLFF
NA	NA	TRBV27	TRBJ2-2	TGTGCCAGCAGTTTCTTAGGTGGTGCGAACACCGGGGAGCTGTTTTTT	CASSFLGGANTGELFF
NA	NA	TRBV20-1	TRBJ2-7	TGCAGTGGCCGGAGCCTCGAGCAGTACTTC	CSGRSLEQYF
NA	NA	TRBV6-1	TRBJ1-5	TGTGCCAGCACCCCAATGGGCAATCAGCCCCAGCATTTT	CASTPMGNQPQHF